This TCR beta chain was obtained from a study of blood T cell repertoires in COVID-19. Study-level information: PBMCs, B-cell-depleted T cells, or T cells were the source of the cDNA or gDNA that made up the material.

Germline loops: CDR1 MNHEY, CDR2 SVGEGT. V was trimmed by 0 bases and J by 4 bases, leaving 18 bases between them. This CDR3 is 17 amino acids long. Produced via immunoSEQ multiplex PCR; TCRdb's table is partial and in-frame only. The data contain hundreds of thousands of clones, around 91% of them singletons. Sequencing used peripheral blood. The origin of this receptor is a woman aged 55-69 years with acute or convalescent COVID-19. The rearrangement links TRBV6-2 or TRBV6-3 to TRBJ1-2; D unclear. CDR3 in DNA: TGTGCCAGCAGTTACTCGACGAGGAGCCTCAGATCCTATGGCTACACCTTC. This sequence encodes CASSYSTRSLRSYGYTF.